The next 13 T cell receptor beta chains were all read from a single sample in a study of regulatory T cells in long-lasting Graves disease. TCR beta libraries were built with iRepertoire HTBI primers and Arm-PCR of CDR3 regions. TCRdb independently ran MiXCR on the multiplex PCR reads; one entry per CDR3 protein. The sample carries around 400,000 distinct CDR3 sequences, about 20% recorded once. Time point described: persistent/refractory GD, antithyroid drugs over 5 years with positive TRAb. The TCR library used RNA extracted from PBMCs. The sequencing used peripheral blood mononuclear cells (PBMCs), collected when the disease was refractory, from a patient treated with antithyroid drugs. These receptors originate from a female donor with Graves disease.

This clonotype was seen a handful of times. The chain combines TRBV30 with TRBJ2-7; perhaps D is TRBD1 or TRBD2 (5 bases each). Germline V CDR1 and CDR2: GTSNPN, SVGIG (reference sequence). V was shortened by 3 bases and J by 7 bases, with 10 bases between the two germline ends. This CDR3 spans 11 amino acids. CDR3 in DNA: TGTGCCTGGAGCGAGGGACCAGAGCAGTACTTC. Its protein is CAWSEGPEQYF.

This clonotype was found many times. The V and J genes are TRBV7-2 and TRBJ1-2, with D possibly being TRBD1 (5 bases). Germline loops: CDR1 SGHTA, CDR2 FQGNSA. The CDR3 covers 16 residues. V dropped 1 base and J dropped 2 bases, with 14 bases sitting between them. CDR3 DNA: TGTGCCAGCAGCTTAGATCGGGGGGGACGGAACTATGGCTACACCTTC. It is translated as CASSLDRGGRNYGYTF.

This clonotype has ten or more counts. This sequence joins TRBV29-1 and TRBJ2-7; TRBD2 matches at 11 bases. Germline assignment: CDR1 SQVTM and CDR2 ANQGSEA. The CDR3 is 14 residues long. V lost 6 bases to trimming and J lost 5 bases; unmatched junction nucleotides: 9. The CDR3 bases are TGCAGCGTGCGCACTAGCGGGAGCATCCACGAGCAGTACTTC. Residues: CSVRTSGSIHEQYF.

This clonotype showed up just a few times. The V call is TRBV12-3 or TRBV12-4, the J call TRBJ1-1; a weak D match, TRBD1 (5 bases). The CDR3 is 11 residues long. V was shortened by 10 bases and J by 6 bases, with 12 bases between the two germline ends. CDR3 in amino acids: CATAPTAEAFF. CDR3 coding DNA: TGTGCCACGGCTCCGACAGCTGAAGCTTTCTTT.

This clonotype was seen at least ten times. The chain has TRBV28 and TRBJ2-4, with 8 bases aligning to TRBD2. Germline-derived CDR1 and CDR2 are MDHEN and SYDVKM. V lost 6 bases, J lost 7 bases, and 11 bases stayed unmatched. CDR3 length equals 15 residues. The CDR3 nucleotides read TGTGCCAGCAGCCCCCAGCGGGAGTCAAGGAACATTCAGTACTTC. It is translated as CASSPQRESRNIQYF.

This clonotype was recorded at least ten times. The genes are TRBV6-5 and TRBJ1-1; D is undetermined. The ends were cut back, 4 bases at V and 7 bases at J, with 10 bases in the middle. CDR1 and CDR2 (germline): MNHEY, SVGAGI. The CDR3 spans 12 residues. CDR3 sequence reads: CASSFSTGEAFF. The CDR3 DNA reads as TGTGCCAGCAGTTTCTCTACGGGTGAAGCTTTCTTT.

This rearrangement joins TRBV2 to TRBJ2-7; D not certain. From germline, CDR1 is SNHLY and CDR2 FYNNEI. The V and J ends lost 3 bases and 2 bases respectively, with 14 bases between them. The CDR3 length is 15 residues. Written as DNA, the CDR3 is TGTGCCAGCAGTGATCGTAGAACCTATACCTACGAGCAGTACTTC. Amino acid sequence: CASSDRRTYTYEQYF.

In this sample, this clonotype turned up many times. The rearrangement links TRBV20-1 to TRBJ2-5; a possible D gene is TRBD2 (6 bases). CDR3 length: 13 residues. From germline, CDR1 is DFQATT and CDR2 SNEGSKA (reference sequence). V was pared by 5 bases and J by 2 bases, with 12 bases between. The CDR3 here is CSAFRDWQETQYF. The CDR3 region has the DNA TGCAGTGCTTTCCGGGACTGGCAAGAGACCCAGTACTTC.

This clonotype was found a few times. This chain uses TRBV13 with TRBJ1-3; a possible D gene is TRBD1 (6 bases). The ends were cut back, 6 bases at V and 3 bases at J, with 24 bases in the middle. From germline, CDR1 is PRHDT and CDR2 FYEKMQ (reference sequence). The CDR3 has 18 amino acids. DNA of the CDR3: TGTGCCAGCAGTTTTTTAGGGGTCGTCGGGGGCGTTGGAAACACCATATATTTT. As protein: CASSFLGVVGGVGNTIYF.

Many counts were recorded for this clonotype. The chain couples TRBV7-2 to TRBJ2-4; 7 bases are a match to TRBD2. Germline CDR1 SGHTA, CDR2 FQGNSA. V was clipped by 5 bases and J by 4 bases; unmatched bases: 11. The CDR3 runs 16 residues. In nucleotides, the CDR3 is TGTGCCAGCAGCCCGACTCGAAGGGGAGGGAAAAACATTCAGTACTTC. Translation: CASSPTRRGGKNIQYF.

In the case of this clonotype: This may arise from a read error, as a much more abundant clone is one base away. The chain combines TRBV29-1 with TRBJ2-5; tentatively, D is TRBD1 or TRBD2 (5 bases each). The CDR3 sequence is 15 residues long. The V end was cut by 4 bases, the J end by 1 base, with 16 bases between. The V gene's germline CDR1 is SQVTM and CDR2 ANQGSEA. CDR3: CSVGRWGLAQETQYF. The CDR3 nucleotides are TGCAGCGTTGGGAGGTGGGGCCTGGCCCAAGAGACCCAGTACTTC.

The rearrangement uses TRBV29-1 and TRBJ2-7, with TRBD1 matching 7 bases. V was pared by 4 bases and J by 2 bases, with 8 bases of the junction left unmatched. CDR1 is SQVTM and CDR2 is ANQGSEA in the germline V gene. The CDR3 runs to 14 residues. The CDR3 sequence is CSVGETGYTYEQYF. The CDR3 DNA reads as TGCAGCGTTGGGGAGACAGGGTATACCTACGAGCAGTACTTC.

The sample holds many counts of this clonotype. The gene calls are TRBV5-1 and TRBJ1-4; tentative D call: TRBD1 (5 bases). The CDR3 totals 12 residues. Germline values: CDR1 SGHRS, CDR2 YFSETQ. Trimming cost V 5 bases and J 8 bases, with 10 bases left between them. CDR3 sequence reads: CASRNEGEKLFF. DNA for the CDR3: TGCGCCAGCAGAAACGAGGGGGAAAAACTGTTTTTT.